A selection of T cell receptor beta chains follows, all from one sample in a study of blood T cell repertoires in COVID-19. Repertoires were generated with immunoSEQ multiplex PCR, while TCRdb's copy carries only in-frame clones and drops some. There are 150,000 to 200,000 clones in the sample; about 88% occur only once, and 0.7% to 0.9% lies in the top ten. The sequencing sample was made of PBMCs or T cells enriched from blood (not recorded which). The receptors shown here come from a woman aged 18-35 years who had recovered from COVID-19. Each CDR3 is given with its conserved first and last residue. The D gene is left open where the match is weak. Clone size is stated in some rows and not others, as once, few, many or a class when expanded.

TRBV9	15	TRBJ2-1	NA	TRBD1	TGTGCCAGCAGCGTAGCTGGGACAGCCTACAATGAGCAGTTCTTC	CASSVAGTAYNEQFF
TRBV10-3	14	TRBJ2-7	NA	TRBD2	TGTGCCATCAACTGGGGGACTAGCTCCTACGAGCAGTACTTC	CAINWGTSSYEQYF
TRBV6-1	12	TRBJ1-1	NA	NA	TGTGCCAGCAGTTCCGTGAGCACTGAAGCTTTCTTT	CASSSVSTEAFF
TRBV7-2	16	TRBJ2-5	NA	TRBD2	TGTGCCAGCAGCTTAAAAACTAGCGGGATTTTAGAGACCCAGTACTTC	CASSLKTSGILETQYF
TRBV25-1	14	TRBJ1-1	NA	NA	TGTGCCAGCAGTGAATCCCATGCACGGACTGAAGCTTTCTTT	CASSESHARTEAFF
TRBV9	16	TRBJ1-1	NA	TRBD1	TGTGCCAGCAGCCGGGACAGCTTCGGGACAAACACTGAAGCTTTCTTT	CASSRDSFGTNTEAFF
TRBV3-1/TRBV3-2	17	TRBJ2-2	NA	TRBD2	TGTGCCAGCAGCTCCACGCTGACTAGCGGGAGGACCGGGGAGCTGTTTTTT	CASSSTLTSGRTGELFF
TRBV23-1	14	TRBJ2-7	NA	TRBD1	TGCGCCAGCAGTCTCCGCAGGGGGCTATACGAGCAGTACTTC	CASSLRRGLYEQYF
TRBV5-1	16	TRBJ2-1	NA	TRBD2	TGCGCCAGCAGCTTGGTTCTAGCGGGAGTCGTGAATGAGCAGTTCTTC	CASSLVLAGVVNEQFF
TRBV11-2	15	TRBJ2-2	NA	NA	TGTGCCAGCAGCTTATCTGGTTCTCAGGACGGGGAGCTGTTTTTT	CASSLSGSQDGELFF
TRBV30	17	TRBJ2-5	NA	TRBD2	TGTGCCTGGAGTTCGCTCCGGACTAGCGGTAGCCAAGAGACCCAGTACTTC	CAWSSLRTSGSQETQYF
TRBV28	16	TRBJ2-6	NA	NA	TGTGCCAGCAGTTTGGGAGCCTTCTCTGGGGCCAACGTCCTGACTTTC	CASSLGAFSGANVLTF
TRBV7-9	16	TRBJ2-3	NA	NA	TGTGCCAGCAGCGACAGCTGGACACGAAGCACAGATACGCAGTATTTT	CASSDSWTRSTDTQYF
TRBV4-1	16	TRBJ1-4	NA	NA	TGCGCCAGCAGCCAATCTAGAGTCGGATTAAATGAAAAACTGTTTTTT	CASSQSRVGLNEKLFF
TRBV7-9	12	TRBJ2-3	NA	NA	TGTGCCAGCAGCCCCGGACAGGATACGCAGTATTTT	CASSPGQDTQYF
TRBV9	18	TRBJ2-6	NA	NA	TGTGCCAGCAGCGTCACGGACAGCCCGGTCTCTGGGGCCAACGTCCTGACTTTC	CASSVTDSPVSGANVLTF
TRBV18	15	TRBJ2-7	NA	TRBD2	TGTGCCAGCTCACCAGCAAGCGGGGCACTGGGGGAGCAGTACTTC	CASSPASGALGEQYF
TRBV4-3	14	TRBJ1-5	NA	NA	TGCGCCAGCAGCCACCGGACAGGCAATCAGCCCCAGCATTTT	CASSHRTGNQPQHF
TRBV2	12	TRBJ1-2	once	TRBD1	TGTGCCAGCGTAGGGACAGGGAATGGCTACACCTTC	CASVGTGNGYTF
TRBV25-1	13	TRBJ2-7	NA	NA	TGTGCCAGCAGTGAGGGGGCCAGGCGCGAGCAGTACTTC	CASSEGARREQYF
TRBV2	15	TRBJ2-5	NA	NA	TGTGCCAGCTTTGGGCGTCGCGAGCTCCAAGAGACCCAGTACTTC	CASFGRRELQETQYF
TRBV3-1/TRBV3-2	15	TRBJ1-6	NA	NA	TGTGCCAGCAGCCTAGGGGGCTCCTATAATTCACCCCTCCACTTT	CASSLGGSYNSPLHF
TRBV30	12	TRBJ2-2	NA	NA	TGTGCCTGGAGCTCGGGGGCCGGGGAGCTGTTTTTT	CAWSSGAGELFF
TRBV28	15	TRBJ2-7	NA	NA	TGTGCCAGCACAACCCGACGACTCCTCTCGGACGAGCAGTACTTC	CASTTRRLLSDEQYF
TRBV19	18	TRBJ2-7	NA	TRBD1	TGTGCCAGTAGCCAGAAACCTACGGGACAGGGTGGCTCCTACGAGCAGTACTTC	CASSQKPTGQGGSYEQYF
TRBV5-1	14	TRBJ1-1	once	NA	TGCGCCAGCAGCTTGGCCGGGGGGCGGACTGAAGCTTTCTTT	CASSLAGGRTEAFF
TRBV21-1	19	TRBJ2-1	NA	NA	TGTGCCAGCAGCAATCCCGCCCCCCGGGACAGGGAATCCTACAATGAGCAGTTCTTC	CASSNPAPRDRESYNEQFF
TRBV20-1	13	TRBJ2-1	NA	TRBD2	TGCAGTGCTAGTACGGGAGGAAGATTCCTAAGGTTCTTC	CSASTGGRFLRFF
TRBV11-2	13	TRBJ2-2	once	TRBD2	TGTGCCAGCAGCTTGACTAGCACCAGGGAGCTGTTTTTT	CASSLTSTRELFF
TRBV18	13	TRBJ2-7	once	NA	TGTGCCAGCTCAACAACCGACAGCTACGAGCAGTACTTC	CASSTTDSYEQYF
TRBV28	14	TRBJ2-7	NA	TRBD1	TGTGCCAGCAGCCCGGGGACAGGGGAGAGCGAGCAGTACTTC	CASSPGTGESEQYF
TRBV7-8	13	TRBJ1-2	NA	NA	TGTGCCAGCAGCCGAACGGTCAGGGATGGCTACACCTTC	CASSRTVRDGYTF
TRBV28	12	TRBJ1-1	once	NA	TGTGCCAGCAGGGAGGGGCGGGCTGAAGCTTTCTTT	CASREGRAEAFF
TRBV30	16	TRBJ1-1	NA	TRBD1	TGTGCCTGGAGTGTATTAGGGGACAGGGAGGACACTGAAGCTTTCTTT	CAWSVLGDREDTEAFF
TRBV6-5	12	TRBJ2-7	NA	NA	TGTGCCAGCAGTTACGTTGGAGGCGAGCAGTACTTC	CASSYVGGEQYF
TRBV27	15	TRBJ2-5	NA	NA	TGTGCCAGCGCCGCCTATCGGGGGGCATCGGAGACCCAGTACTTC	CASAAYRGASETQYF
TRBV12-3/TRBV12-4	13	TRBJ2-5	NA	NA	TGTGCCAGCACCAGGGACTCTAAAGAGACCCAGTACTTC	CASTRDSKETQYF
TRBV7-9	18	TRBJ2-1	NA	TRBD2	TGTGCCAGCAGCCCGGCCATAGCGGGAGGGGATTCCTACAATGAGCAGTTCTTC	CASSPAIAGGDSYNEQFF
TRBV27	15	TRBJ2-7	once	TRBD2	TGTGCCAGCAGTTTAGACGGGAGGGCCGGGTACGAGCAGTACTTC	CASSLDGRAGYEQYF
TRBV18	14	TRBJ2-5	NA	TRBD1	TGTGCCAGCTCACCAGGCAGGGGGCAGGAGACCCAGTACTTC	CASSPGRGQETQYF
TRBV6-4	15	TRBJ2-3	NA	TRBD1	TGTGCCTCCAGGAGGGGGACAGGGCCCACAGATACGCAGTATTTT	CASRRGTGPTDTQYF
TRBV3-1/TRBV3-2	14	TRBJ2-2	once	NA	TGTGCCAGCAGCCAACAGGGCGCCACCGGGGAGCTGTTTTTT	CASSQQGATGELFF
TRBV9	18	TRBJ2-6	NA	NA	TGTGCCAGCAGCGTAGAGCGGGACAGGCTATCTGGGGCCAACGTCCTGACTTTC	CASSVERDRLSGANVLTF
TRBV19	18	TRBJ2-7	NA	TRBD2	TGTGCCAGTAGTATAGGGCCGGGAGGCGGGAGAGGTACCTACGAGCAGTACTTC	CASSIGPGGGRGTYEQYF
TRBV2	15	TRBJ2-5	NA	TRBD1	TGTGCCAGCCGGGGACAGGGTGTTCTGGGAGAGACCCAGTACTTC	CASRGQGVLGETQYF
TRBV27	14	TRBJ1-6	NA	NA	TGTGCCAGCAGTTTCGGGAGATCTAATTCACCCCTCCACTTT	CASSFGRSNSPLHF
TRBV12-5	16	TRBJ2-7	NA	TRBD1	TGTGCTAGTGGTTGGCAGGGACAGGGGATAAGCTACGAGCAGTACTTC	CASGWQGQGISYEQYF
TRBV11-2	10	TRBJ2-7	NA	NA	TGTGCCAGCAGCCACTACGAGCAGTACTTC	CASSHYEQYF
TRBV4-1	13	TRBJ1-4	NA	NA	TGCGCCAGCAGCCAAGATAAGACCCGGGGGTTGTTTTTT	CASSQDKTRGLFF
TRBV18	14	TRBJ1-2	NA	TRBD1	TGTGCCAGCTCAGAGGAGACAGGGGGCTTCGGCTACACCTTC	CASSEETGGFGYTF
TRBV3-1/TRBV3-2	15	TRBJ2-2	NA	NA	TGTGCCAGCAGAAGGACACTTAAACGGACCGGGGAGCTGTTTTTT	CASRRTLKRTGELFF
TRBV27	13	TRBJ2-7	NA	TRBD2	TGTGCCAGCAGGCCAGCGGGGTACTACGAGCAGTACTTC	CASRPAGYYEQYF
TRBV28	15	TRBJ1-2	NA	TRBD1	TGTGCCAGCAGTTTGACAGGGGGAGAAGGCTATGGCTACACCTTC	CASSLTGGEGYGYTF
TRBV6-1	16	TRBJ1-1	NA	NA	TGTGCCAGCAGTGCCCTAACTCGGTTATGGAGCGCCGAAGCTTTCTTT	CASSALTRLWSAEAFF
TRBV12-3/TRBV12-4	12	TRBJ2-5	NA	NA	TGTGCCAGCAGTTTTTTCAGAGAGACCCAGTACTTC	CASSFFRETQYF
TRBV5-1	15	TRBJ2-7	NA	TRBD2	TGCGCCAGCAGCTCCGGACTAGCGGGAGCTCACGAGCAGTACTTC	CASSSGLAGAHEQYF
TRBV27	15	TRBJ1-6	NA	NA	TGTGCCAGCAGTTTATCGTACAGGGCAAATTCACCCCTCCACTTT	CASSLSYRANSPLHF
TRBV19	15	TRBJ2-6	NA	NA	TGTGCCAGTTCGGGGGTAGCGGCTGGGGCCAACGTCCTGACTTTC	CASSGVAAGANVLTF
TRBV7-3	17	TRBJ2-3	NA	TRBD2	TGTGCCAGCAGCTTAGACATGATTAGCGGGAGATCGGATACGCAGTATTTT	CASSLDMISGRSDTQYF
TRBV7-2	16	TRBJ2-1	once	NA	TGTGCCAGCAGCTACCCCACCGGCGGGTACGGGAATGAGCAGTTCTTC	CASSYPTGGYGNEQFF